The entry that follows covers one TCR beta chain sequence. Its antigen is undetermined. CDR1 and CDR2 from the germline V gene are LNHDA and SQIVND (reference sequence). The trim removed 9 bases at V and 6 bases at J, leaving 7 bases unmatched. This CDR3 comprises 12 residues. Sequencing was performed with immunoSEQ multiplex PCR; in TCRdb, only in-frame clones are kept and a portion is missing. The sample includes 70,000 to 95,000 clones, more than 70% of them seen just once. The data stem from a study of T cell responses to AZD1222 COVID-19 vaccine. Study-level points and caveats: Among vaccine-associated CD4 TCRs, coverage spanned spike, with dominance at 160-218 and 743-854. Clonal diversity was possibly underestimated, and the donors were mostly white British, with more females.

The J gene is TRBJ2-7, the V gene TRBV19; TRBD2 matches at 8 bases. This clonotype was sampled from an adult who received the AZD1222 COVID-19 vaccine. Sample: peripheral blood, taken 28 days after the second AZD1222 dose. This CDR3 reads CASATTSGEQYF. DNA of the CDR3: TGTGCCAGCGCCACTACTAGCGGCGAGCAGTACTTC. Variable domain in full (rest from reference TRBV19 and TRBJ2-7): DGGITQSPKYLFRKEGQNVTLSCEQNLNHDAMYWYRQDPGQGLRLIYYSQIVNDFQKGDIAEGYSVSREKKESFPLTVTSAQKNPTAFYLCASATTSGEQYFGPGTRLTVT.